This entry lists 23 T cell receptor beta chains sequenced from one sample in a study of shared T cell receptors in the human thymus. Only in-frame clones appear in the TCRdb table, and some are missing; sequencing was by immunoSEQ multiplex PCR. The data contain about 730,000 clones, 70% to 90% of them singletons. The same sample was also studied in work on human thymus T cells.

The sample comprised thymocytes. The receptors derive from a girl in the first two years of life with a congenital heart defect.

The chain joins TRBV25-1 to TRBJ1-2; 11 nucleotides align to TRBD1. Germline assignment: CDR1 MGHDK and CDR2 SYGVNS. V dropped 2 bases and J dropped 4; count of bases not matched to a gene: 12. The CDR3 is made up of 18 amino acids. The CDR3 nucleotides are TGTGCCAGCAGTGAACTGAGGGACAGGGGGATATTAGGCTATGGCTACACCTTC. This sequence encodes CASSELRDRGILGYGYTF.

The rearrangement joins TRBV2 to TRBJ2-7; 9 bases map to TRBD2. V lost 6 bases and J lost 2; bases outside the gene matches: 8. The CDR3 is made up of 15 amino acids. Germline CDR1 SNHLY, CDR2 FYNNEI. The CDR3 here is CASRPPSGAAYEQYF. CDR3 bases: TGTGCCAGCAGGCCTCCTAGCGGGGCCGCCTACGAGCAGTACTTC.

J is TRBJ1-3 and V is TRBV6-1; D might be TRBD1 (6 bases). The CDR3 has 13 amino acids. The germline CDR1 and CDR2 sequences are MNHNS and SASEGT. Trimming pared 6 bases from V and 7 bases from J, leaving 13 bases between. The CDR3 spells CASRTQGSNTIYF. The CDR3 DNA reads as TGTGCCAGCAGGACCCAGGGGTCCAACACCATATATTTT.

This rearrangement joins TRBV4-1 to TRBJ1-5, with TRBD1 matching over 7 bases. Germline-derived CDR1 and CDR2 are MGHRA and YSYEKL. This CDR3 spans 16 amino acids. Losses at the gene ends were 4 bases for V and 5 bases for J; bases not matched to a gene: 11. The CDR3 DNA reads TGCGCCAGCAGCCCCCGTGACAGGGACCACTATCAGCCCCAGCATTTT. Translated: CASSPRDRDHYQPQHF.

The rearrangement joins TRBV6-6 to TRBJ1-6; D is perhaps TRBD1 (6 bases). This CDR3 region has 15 residues. In germline, CDR1 is MNHNY, CDR2 SVGAGI (reference sequence). Trimming pared 5 bases from V and 10 bases from J, leaving 18 bases between. CDR3 nucleotides: TGTGCCAGCAGTGCGACGGGACATTTAGTGTCACCCCTCCACTTT. Its translation is CASSATGHLVSPLHF.

The chain recombines TRBV11-2 with TRBJ2-7, with TRBD1 matching 10 bases. Looked up from germline, CDR1 is SGHAT and CDR2 is FQNNGV. The CDR3 contains 16 residues. The V and J ends lost 5 bases and 4 bases, in that order; junction bases with no gene match: 11. CDR3 nucleotides: TGTGCCAGCAGCAAAAAGAGGGGGACAGGGGTGTACGAGCAGTACTTC. It encodes CASSKKRGTGVYEQYF.

This rearrangement joins TRBV6-6 to TRBJ2-5; 7 nucleotides agree with TRBD1. Germline trimming cut 5 bases from V and 5 bases from J; bases unmatched to any gene: 5. Per germline, CDR1 MNHNY and CDR2 SVGAGI (reference sequence). The CDR3 loop spans 13 amino acids. In nucleotides, the CDR3 is TGTGCCAGCAGTAACGACAGGGACGAGACCCAGTACTTC. The encoded protein is CASSNDRDETQYF.

As concerns this clone: Other DNA sequences in this specimen translate into the identical CDR3. The chain joins TRBV7-9 to TRBJ1-3, with unresolved D. The V and J ends lost 3 bases and 2 bases respectively, with 2 bases between them. From germline, CDR1 is SEHNR and CDR2 FQNEAQ (reference sequence). The CDR3 has 12 residues. This CDR3 is CASSFAGNTIYF. CDR3 sequence (DNA): TGTGCCAGCAGCTTCGCTGGAAACACCATATATTTT.

The chain carries TRBV5-1 and TRBJ2-7; possible D gene TRBD2, 5 bases. Looked up from germline, CDR1 is SGHRS and CDR2 is YFSETQ. The CDR3 has 13 residues. The ends were cut back, 0 bases at V and 2 bases at J, with 6 bases in the middle. CDR3 residues: CASSLDGTYEQYF. The CDR3, as DNA: TGCGCCAGCAGCTTGGACGGGACCTACGAGCAGTACTTC.

Only a few counts were recorded for this clone. The V and J genes are TRBV27 and TRBJ2-7, with TRBD1 matching 11 bases. The CDR3 sequence is 14 residues long. V dropped 10 bases and J dropped 5; count of bases not matched to a gene: 10. Germline V gene lookup returns CDR1 MNHEY and CDR2 SMNVEV (reference sequence). This CDR3 reads CATTPGQGVDEQYF. In nucleotides, the CDR3 is TGTGCCACCACACCGGGACAGGGGGTCGACGAGCAGTACTTC.

This chain joins TRBV11-2 and TRBJ2-1; 8 bases line up with TRBD2. J gave up 0 bases and V 0 bases, and 4 bases lay outside the gene matches. Germline assignment: CDR1 SGHAT and CDR2 FQNNGV. The CDR3 is 17 amino acids. This CDR3 is CASSLDGGGLSYNEQFF. Written as DNA, the CDR3 is TGTGCCAGCAGCTTAGATGGCGGGGGGCTCTCCTACAATGAGCAGTTCTTC. The whole variable domain, remainder taken from reference TRBV11-2 and TRBJ2-1, is EAGVAQSPRYKIIEKRQSVAFWCNPISGHATLYWYQQILGQGPKLLIQFQNNGVVDDSQLPKDRFSAERLKGVDSTLKIQPAKLEDSAVYLCASSLDGGGLSYNEQFFGPGTRLTVL.

This clone appeared a single time. The J gene is TRBJ2-2, the V gene TRBV14; 9 nucleotides line up with TRBD2. The CDR3 is 18 residues long. Germline CDR1 reads SGHDN; CDR2 reads FVKESK. V was pared by 1 base and J by 2 bases, with 8 bases of the junction left unmatched. The CDR3 nucleotides read TGTGCCAGCAGCCAAGTAGGTAGCGGGGGCTTCAACACCGGGGAGCTGTTTTTT. Its protein product is CASSQVGSGGFNTGELFF.

The gene calls are TRBV2 and TRBJ1-5; 8 bases align to TRBD1. The germline V gene encodes CDR1 SNHLY and CDR2 FYNNEI. Trimming at V came to 2 bases and at J to 7 bases, leaving 7 bases not matched to a gene. The CDR3 runs 15 residues. The CDR3 nucleotides are TGTGCCAGCAGTGAAAACGGACAGGGAGGACAGCCCCAGCATTTT. Encoded protein: CASSENGQGGQPQHF.

The J gene is TRBJ1-6, the V gene TRBV4-2; 8 bases agree with TRBD1. Per the germline V gene, CDR1 is LGHNA and CDR2 is YNFKEQ. With V trimmed by 0 bases and J by 10 bases, 14 bases remained unmatched. This CDR3 contains 18 residues. The chain's CDR3 is CASSQEAPGTGDRSPLHF. The DNA for the CDR3 is TGTGCCAGCAGCCAAGAAGCCCCCGGGACAGGCGACCGCTCACCCCTCCACTTT.

The chain carries TRBV11-2 and TRBJ1-2, with 7 bases lining up with TRBD1. J was trimmed by 5 bases and V by 0 bases; bases with no gene match: 15. The CDR3 sequence is 18 residues long. CDR1 is SGHAT, CDR2 FQNNGV, per germline. As DNA, the CDR3 is TGTGCCAGCAGCTTAGACGCCTCCCGGGACAGAAAAACTTATGGCTACACCTTC. It encodes CASSLDASRDRKTYGYTF.

This clone was found once. The CDR3 loop reads CAGGEGNNDTGELFF. CDR3 coding DNA: TGTGCCGGAGGGGAGGGGAATAACGACACCGGGGAGCTGTTTTTT. The chain is built from TRBV6-1 and TRBJ2-2, with 7 bases lining up with TRBD2. J lost 3 bases, V lost 11 bases, and 12 bases had no gene match. The CDR3 has 15 amino acids. The germline V gene has CDR1 MNHNS and CDR2 SASEGT.

This chain joins TRBV29-1 and TRBJ2-7; weak D call: TRBD2 (5 bases). Trimming took 0 bases from V and 1 from J, leaving 13 bases between them. CDR3 length equals 15 residues. Looked up from germline, CDR1 is SQVTM and CDR2 is ANQGSEA. The chain's CDR3 is CSVEDGSADSYEQYF. CDR3 DNA: TGCAGCGTTGAAGATGGGAGTGCGGATTCCTACGAGCAGTACTTC.

The chain recombines TRBV5-4 with TRBJ2-3; TRBD2 is a possible D gene (6 bases). V gave up 0 bases and J gave up 1 base, with 12 bases separating them. Germline values: CDR1 SGHNT, CDR2 YYREEE (reference sequence). This CDR3 is 16 amino acids long. CDR3 sequence: CASSLAEGEGTDTQYF. The CDR3 nucleotides are TGTGCCAGCAGCTTGGCCGAAGGGGAGGGCACAGATACGCAGTATTTT.

The chain recombines TRBV5-1 with TRBJ2-5; TRBD2 aligns across 11 bases. Germline values: CDR1 SGHRS, CDR2 YFSETQ. The CDR3 extends over 15 amino acids. J gave up 4 bases and V 3 bases, and 5 bases lay outside the gene matches. The CDR3, as DNA: TGCGCCAGCAGCTGGGGGACTAGCGGAGGAGAGACCCAGTACTTC. It is translated as CASSWGTSGGETQYF.

CDR3 loop: CASAKQTNYGYTF. The CDR3 coding sequence is TGTGCTAGTGCGAAACAGACTAACTATGGCTACACCTTC. The rearrangement joins TRBV12-5 to TRBJ1-2; D is unclear. Germline V CDR1 and CDR2: LGHNT, FRNRAP. The V and J ends lost 7 bases and 0 bases respectively, with 9 bases between them. This CDR3 is built from 13 residues.

The chain employs TRBV15 and TRBJ2-7; no clear D. The length of the CDR3 is 16 residues. The germline V gene has CDR1 LNHNV and CDR2 YYDKDF (reference sequence). Trimming stripped 5 bases from V and 5 bases from J, with 22 bases between. The CDR3 spells CATSDLDVSPTDEQYF. Here the CDR3 DNA reads TGTGCCACCAGCGATCTTGATGTTAGTCCCACGGACGAGCAGTACTTC.

The chain has TRBV19 and TRBJ1-1; no definite D call. In germline, CDR1 is LNHDA, CDR2 SQIVND (reference sequence). This CDR3 region has 14 residues. V was trimmed by 7 bases and J by 0 bases, leaving 12 bases between them. The CDR3: CASIDTQLNTEAFF. CDR3 nucleotides: TGTGCCAGTATCGACACCCAACTGAACACTGAAGCTTTCTTT.

In this sample, this clone turned up a few times. The V call is TRBV6-4, the J call TRBJ1-2, with TRBD1 as a possible D gene (5 bases). Germline V gene sequence: CDR1 MRHNA, CDR2 SNTAGT. The CDR3 has 13 residues. The ends were cut back, 2 bases at V and 6 bases at J, with 10 bases in the middle. The DNA for the CDR3 is TGTGCCAGCAGTGACGGCAGGGAGGATGGCTACACCTTC. Translated, it gives CASSDGREDGYTF.